This entry is about one T cell receptor beta chain. The method was immunoSEQ multiplex PCR; TCRdb's version includes in-frame clones alone and lacks a portion of them. This table holds around 150,000 clones, around 80% found once. The data are from a study of blood T cell repertoires in COVID-19. For the study at large: T cells, B-cell-depleted T cells, or PBMCs provided the cDNA or gDNA that served as material.

The receptor was derived from a man in his forties or fifties with acute or convalescent COVID-19. Sequencing was performed on peripheral blood.

The CDR3 loop reads CASSFPGTGSVDGYTF. For the CDR3, the DNA is TGTGCCAGCAGTTTCCCCGGGACAGGGTCGGTCGATGGCTACACCTTC. The chain links TRBV28 to TRBJ1-2, with TRBD1 matching 9 bases. The CDR3 has 16 amino acids. The germline V gene has CDR1 MDHEN and CDR2 SYDVKM. V trimming: 3 bases; J trimming: 6 bases; junction bases outside the gene matches: 11.